The present TCR beta chain was sequenced within a study of blood T cell repertoires in COVID-19. In the original workflow: Amplification with reference gene primers provided the estimates of nucleated cell counts. Data came from immunoSEQ multiplex PCR; TCRdb stores just in-frame clones and leaves some out. The DNA was the basis for D and trimming; V, J and clone size are from that table. The sample has about 220,000 clones; 82% are singletons. Membership in each cohort depended on participant-reported clinical history. Germline assignment: CDR1 SQVTM and CDR2 ANQGSEA. V was pared by 6 bases and J by 0 bases, with 11 bases of the junction left unmatched. This CDR3 is built from 16 residues.

This chain connects TRBV29-1 to TRBJ2-5; TRBD2 matches 9 bases. The TCR comes from a woman aged 55 to 70 who had recovered from COVID-19. The specimen was PBMCs or T cells enriched from blood (not recorded which). CDR3 in amino acids: CSVAGTSSGYQETQYF. The CDR3 DNA is TGCAGCGTCGCCGGGACTAGCTCGGGGTACCAAGAGACCCAGTACTTC. Filled out from reference TRBV29-1 and TRBJ2-5, the complete variable domain reads SAVISQKPSRDICQRGTSLTIQCQVDSQVTMMFWYRQQPGQSLTLIATANQGSEATYESGFVIDKFPISRPNLTFSTLTVSNMSPEDSSIYLCSVAGTSSGYQETQYFGPGTRLLVL.